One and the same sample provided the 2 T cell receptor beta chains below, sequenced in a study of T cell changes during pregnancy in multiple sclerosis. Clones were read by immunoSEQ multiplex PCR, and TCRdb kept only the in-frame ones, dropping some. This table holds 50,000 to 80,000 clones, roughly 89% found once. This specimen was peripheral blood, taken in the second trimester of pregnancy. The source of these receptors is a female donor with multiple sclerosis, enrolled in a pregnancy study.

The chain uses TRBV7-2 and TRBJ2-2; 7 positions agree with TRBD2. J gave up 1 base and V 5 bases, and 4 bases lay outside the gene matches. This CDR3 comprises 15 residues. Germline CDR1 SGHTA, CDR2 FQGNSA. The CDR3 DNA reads TGTGCCAGCAGCCCCGAGCGGGAGAACACCGGGGAGCTGTTTTTT. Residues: CASSPERENTGELFF.

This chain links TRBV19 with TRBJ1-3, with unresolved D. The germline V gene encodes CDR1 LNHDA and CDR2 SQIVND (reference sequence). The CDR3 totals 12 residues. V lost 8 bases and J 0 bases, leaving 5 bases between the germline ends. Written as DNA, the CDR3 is TGTGCCAGTGGAGACTCTGGAAACACCATATATTTT. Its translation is CASGDSGNTIYF.